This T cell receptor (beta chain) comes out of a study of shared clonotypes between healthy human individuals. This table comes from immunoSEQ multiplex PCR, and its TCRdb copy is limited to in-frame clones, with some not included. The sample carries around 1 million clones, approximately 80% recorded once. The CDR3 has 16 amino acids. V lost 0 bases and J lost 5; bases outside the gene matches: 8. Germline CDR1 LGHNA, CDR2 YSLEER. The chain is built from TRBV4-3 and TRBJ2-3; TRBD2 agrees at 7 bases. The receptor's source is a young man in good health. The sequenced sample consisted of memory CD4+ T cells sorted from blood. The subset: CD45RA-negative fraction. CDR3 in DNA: TGCGCCAGCAGCCAAGAGCCCCCGGGGGGAGGAGATACGCAGTATTTT. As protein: CASSQEPPGGGDTQYF.